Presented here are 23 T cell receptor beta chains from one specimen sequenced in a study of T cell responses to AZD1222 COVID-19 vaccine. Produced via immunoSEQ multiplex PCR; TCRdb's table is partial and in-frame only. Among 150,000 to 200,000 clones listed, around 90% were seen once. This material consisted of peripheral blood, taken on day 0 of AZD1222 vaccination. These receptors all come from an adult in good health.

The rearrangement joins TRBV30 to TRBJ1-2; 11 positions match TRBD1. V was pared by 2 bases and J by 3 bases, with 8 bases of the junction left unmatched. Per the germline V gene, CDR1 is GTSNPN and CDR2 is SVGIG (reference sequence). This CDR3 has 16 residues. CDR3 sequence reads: CAWSMRTGGNYYGYTF. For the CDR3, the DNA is TGTGCCTGGAGTATGAGGACAGGGGGCAATTACTATGGCTACACCTTC.

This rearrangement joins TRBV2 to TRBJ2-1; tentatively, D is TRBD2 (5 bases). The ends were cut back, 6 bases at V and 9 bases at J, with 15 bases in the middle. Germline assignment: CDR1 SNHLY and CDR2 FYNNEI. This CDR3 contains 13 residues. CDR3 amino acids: CASRATLASEQFF. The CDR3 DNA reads TGTGCCAGCAGAGCTACTCTAGCCAGTGAGCAGTTCTTC.

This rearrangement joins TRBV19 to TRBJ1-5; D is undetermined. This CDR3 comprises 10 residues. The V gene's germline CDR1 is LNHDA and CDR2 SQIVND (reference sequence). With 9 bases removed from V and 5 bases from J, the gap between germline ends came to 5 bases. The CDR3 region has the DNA TGTGCCAGGACGTATCAGCCCCAGCATTTT. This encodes CARTYQPQHF.

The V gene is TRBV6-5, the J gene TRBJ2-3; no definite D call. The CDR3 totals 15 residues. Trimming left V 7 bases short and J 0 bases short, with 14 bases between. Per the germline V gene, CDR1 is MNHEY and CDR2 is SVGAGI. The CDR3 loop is CASNPGRLSTDTQYF. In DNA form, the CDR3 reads TGTGCCAGCAACCCTGGGCGCCTAAGCACAGATACGCAGTATTTT.

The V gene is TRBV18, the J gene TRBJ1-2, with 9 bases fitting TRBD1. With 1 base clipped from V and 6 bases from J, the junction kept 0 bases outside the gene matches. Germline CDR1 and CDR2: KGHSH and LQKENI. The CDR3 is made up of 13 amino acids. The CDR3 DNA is TGTGCCAGCTCACCACGGACAGGGGATGGCTACACCTTC. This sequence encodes CASSPRTGDGYTF. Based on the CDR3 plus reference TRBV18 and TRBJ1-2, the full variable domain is NAGVMQNPRHLVRRRGQEARLRCSPMKGHSHVYWYRQLPEEGLKFMVYLQKENIIDESGMPKERFSAEFPKEGPSILRIQQVVRGDSAAYFCASSPRTGDGYTFGSGTRLTVV.

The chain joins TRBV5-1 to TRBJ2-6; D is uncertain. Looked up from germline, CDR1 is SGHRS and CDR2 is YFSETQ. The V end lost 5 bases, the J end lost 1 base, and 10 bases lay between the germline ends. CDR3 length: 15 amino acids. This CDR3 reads CASRNTVSGANVLTF. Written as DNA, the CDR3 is TGCGCCAGCAGAAACACGGTATCTGGGGCCAACGTCCTGACTTTC.

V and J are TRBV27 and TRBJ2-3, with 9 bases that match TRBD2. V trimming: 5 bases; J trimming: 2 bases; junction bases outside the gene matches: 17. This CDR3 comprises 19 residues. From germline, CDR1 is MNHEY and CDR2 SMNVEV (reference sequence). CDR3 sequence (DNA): TGTGCCAGCAGTCCCATCCCCGGACTAGCGTTGGGAACCACAGATACGCAGTATTTT. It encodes CASSPIPGLALGTTDTQYF.

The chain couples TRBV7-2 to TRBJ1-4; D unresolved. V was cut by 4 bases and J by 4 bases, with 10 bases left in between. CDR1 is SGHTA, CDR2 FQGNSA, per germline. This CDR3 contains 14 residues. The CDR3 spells CASSSTRRNEKLFF. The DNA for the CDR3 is TGTGCCAGCAGCTCGACAAGGCGTAATGAAAAACTGTTTTTT.

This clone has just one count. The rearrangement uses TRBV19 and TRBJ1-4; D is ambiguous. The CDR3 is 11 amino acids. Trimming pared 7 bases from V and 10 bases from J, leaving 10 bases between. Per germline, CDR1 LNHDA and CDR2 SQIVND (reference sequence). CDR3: CASTTGGKLFF. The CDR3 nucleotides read TGTGCCAGTACCACGGGTGGAAAACTGTTTTTT.

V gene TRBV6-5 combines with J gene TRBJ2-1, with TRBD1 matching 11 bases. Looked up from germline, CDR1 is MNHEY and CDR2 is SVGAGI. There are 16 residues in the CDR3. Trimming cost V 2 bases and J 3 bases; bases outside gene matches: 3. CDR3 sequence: CASSYGTGGHYNEQFF. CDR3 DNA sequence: TGTGCCAGCAGTTACGGGACAGGGGGTCACTACAATGAGCAGTTCTTC.

The CDR3 coding sequence is TGTGCCAGCAGCCAAGTGGGGACAGGGCAGGACTACACCTTC. This encodes CASSQVGTGQDYTF. V and J are TRBV4-2 and TRBJ1-2; the match to TRBD1 covers 9 bases. V was pared by 1 base and J by 10 bases, with 7 bases of the junction left unmatched. The CDR3 totals 14 residues. Germline V gene sequence: CDR1 LGHNA, CDR2 YNFKEQ.

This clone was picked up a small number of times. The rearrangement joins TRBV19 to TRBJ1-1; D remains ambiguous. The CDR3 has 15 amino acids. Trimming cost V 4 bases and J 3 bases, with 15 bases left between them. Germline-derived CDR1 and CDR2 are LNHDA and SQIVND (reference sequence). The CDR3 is CASSKGWGRDTEAFF. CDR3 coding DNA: TGTGCCAGTAGTAAAGGATGGGGAAGGGACACTGAAGCTTTCTTT.

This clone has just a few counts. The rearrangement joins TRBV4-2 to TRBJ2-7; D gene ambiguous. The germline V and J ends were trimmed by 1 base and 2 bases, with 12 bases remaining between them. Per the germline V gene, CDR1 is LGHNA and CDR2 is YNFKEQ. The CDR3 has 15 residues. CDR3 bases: TGTGCCAGCAGCCAAGTTCGCAGGAGCACCTACGAGCAGTACTTC. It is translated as CASSQVRRSTYEQYF.

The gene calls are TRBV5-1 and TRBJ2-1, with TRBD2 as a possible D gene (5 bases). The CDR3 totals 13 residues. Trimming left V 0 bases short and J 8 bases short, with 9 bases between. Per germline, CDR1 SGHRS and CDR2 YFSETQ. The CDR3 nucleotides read TGCGCCAGCAGCTTGGAGCCCGGGGATGAGCAGTTCTTC. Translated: CASSLEPGDEQFF.

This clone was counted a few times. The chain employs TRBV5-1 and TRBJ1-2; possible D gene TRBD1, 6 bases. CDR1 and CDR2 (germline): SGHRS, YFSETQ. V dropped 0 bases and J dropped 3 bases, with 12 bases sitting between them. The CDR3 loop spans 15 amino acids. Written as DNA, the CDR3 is TGCGCCAGCAGCTTGGGTAACAGGGCGGACTATGGCTACACCTTC. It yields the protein CASSLGNRADYGYTF.

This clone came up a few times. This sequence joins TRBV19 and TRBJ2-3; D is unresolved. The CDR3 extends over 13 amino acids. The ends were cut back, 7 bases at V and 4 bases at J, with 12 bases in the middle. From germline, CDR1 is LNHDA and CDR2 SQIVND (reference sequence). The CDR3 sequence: CASTTTYADTQYF. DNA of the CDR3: TGTGCCAGTACCACGACGTACGCAGATACGCAGTATTTT.

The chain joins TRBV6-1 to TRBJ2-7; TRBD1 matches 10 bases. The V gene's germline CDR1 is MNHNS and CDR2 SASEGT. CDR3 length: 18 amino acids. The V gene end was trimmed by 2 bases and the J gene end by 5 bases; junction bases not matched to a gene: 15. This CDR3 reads CASSEMVAWPGQGHEQYF. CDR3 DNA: TGTGCCAGCAGTGAAATGGTTGCCTGGCCGGGACAGGGGCACGAGCAGTACTTC.

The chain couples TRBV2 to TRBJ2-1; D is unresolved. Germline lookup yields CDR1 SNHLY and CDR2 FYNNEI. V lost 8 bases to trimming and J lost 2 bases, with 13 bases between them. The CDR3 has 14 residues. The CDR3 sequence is CASCRETAYNEQFF. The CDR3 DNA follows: TGTGCCAGCTGCCGCGAGACGGCCTACAATGAGCAGTTCTTC. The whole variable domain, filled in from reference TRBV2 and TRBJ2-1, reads EPEVTQTPSHQVTQMGQEVILRCVPISNHLYFYWYRQILGQKVEFLVSFYNNEISEKSEIFDDQFSVERPDGSNFTLKIRSTKLEDSAMYFCASCRETAYNEQFFGPGTRLTVL.

CDR3 sequence (DNA): TGCGCCAGCAGCTTGGACCTAGCGGGAGCGACAGATACGCAGTATTTT. This codes for CASSLDLAGATDTQYF. This chain uses TRBV5-1 with TRBJ2-3, with 10 bases lining up with TRBD2. There are 16 residues in the CDR3. Trimming took 0 bases from V and 3 from J; bases not matched to a gene: 4. Germline CDR1 reads SGHRS; CDR2 reads YFSETQ.

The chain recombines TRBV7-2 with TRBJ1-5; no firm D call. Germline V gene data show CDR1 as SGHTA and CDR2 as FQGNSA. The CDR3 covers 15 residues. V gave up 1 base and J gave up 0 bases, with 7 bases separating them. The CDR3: CASSLGDLSNQPQHF. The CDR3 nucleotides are TGTGCCAGCAGCTTAGGAGATCTTAGCAATCAGCCCCAGCATTTT. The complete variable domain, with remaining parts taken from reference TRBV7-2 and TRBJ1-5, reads GAGVSQSPSNKVTEKGKDVELRCDPISGHTALYWYRQSLGQGLEFLIYFQGNSAPDKSGLPSDRFSAERTGGSVSTLTIQRTQQEDSAVYLCASSLGDLSNQPQHFGDGTRLSIL.

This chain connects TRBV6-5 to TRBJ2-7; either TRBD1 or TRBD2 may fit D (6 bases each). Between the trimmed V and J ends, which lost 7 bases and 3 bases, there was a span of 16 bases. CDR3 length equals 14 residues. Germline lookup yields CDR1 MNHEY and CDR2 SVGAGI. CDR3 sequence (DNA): TGTGCCAGCACCCCTGTTAGGGGGGTCTACGAGCAGTACTTC. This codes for CASTPVRGVYEQYF.

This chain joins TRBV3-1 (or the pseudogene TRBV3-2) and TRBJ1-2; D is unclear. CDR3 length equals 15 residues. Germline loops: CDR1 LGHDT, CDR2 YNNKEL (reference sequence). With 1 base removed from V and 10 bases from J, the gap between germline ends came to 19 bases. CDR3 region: CASSQGGRPDGDYTF. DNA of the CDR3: TGTGCCAGCAGCCAAGGCGGCAGACCGGACGGGGACTACACCTTC.

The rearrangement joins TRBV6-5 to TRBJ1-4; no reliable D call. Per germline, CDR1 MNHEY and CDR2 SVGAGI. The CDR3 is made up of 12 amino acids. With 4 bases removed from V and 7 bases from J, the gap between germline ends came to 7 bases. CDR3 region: CASSSRGEKLFF. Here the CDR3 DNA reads TGTGCCAGCAGTTCGCGGGGTGAAAAACTGTTTTTT.